This TCR beta chain appears in the sequencing data of a study of OX40 agonist ivuxolimab in advanced cancers. Germline CDR1 is SGHTA and CDR2 is FQGNSA. The CDR3 has 15 amino acids. Points on this clone: A read error may account for a junction end that differs from germline.

Libraries were prepared by immunoSEQ multiplex PCR; TCRdb keeps only in-frame clonotypes and omits some of them. There are 70,000 to 90,000 clones in the sample; around 82% occur only once, and around 6.6% lies in the top ten. V gene TRBV7-2 combines with J gene TRBJ1-5; D unclear. This sequence originates from an adult with an advanced solid tumor such as melanoma, head and neck, liver or kidney cancer. Specimen: CD4+ or CD8+ T cells sorted from blood, collected in a trial of the OX40 agonist ivuxolimab. The CDR3 sequence is CASSQDGHSNQPQHF. Here the CDR3 DNA reads TGCGCCAGCAGCCAAGACGGTCATAGCAATCAGCCCCAGCATTTT.